This T cell receptor (beta chain) appears in the sequencing data of a study of tumor and adjacent non-tumor tissue in lung cancer. About this clonotype: The antigen remains undetermined. Mismatch with germline at one junction end may stem from a read error.

The library came from three nested PCR rounds adapted from ARM-PCR protocols. TCRdb recomputed calls from the multiplex PCR reads with MiXCR, one row per CDR3 protein. The repertoire consists of approximately 120,000 distinct CDR3 sequences, with about 61% occurring once and the leading ten covering over 15%. No cell sorting was done before RNA was extracted from the tissue. This non-tumor lung sample came from over 3 cm beyond the tumor edge. Whole-study results and caveats: TCR diversity was significantly greater in tumor than normal lung tissue. Tumor repertoires had a smaller top 100 clone share than normal lung.

The specimen was distant non-tumor lung tissue. The TCR comes from a man aged 55 to 70 with non-small cell lung cancer.

The DNA for the CDR3 is TGTGCCATACAGGGAGCATCGTACAATCAGCAGTTCTTC. Protein product: CAIQGASYNQQFF. This rearrangement joins TRBV6-6 to TRBJ2-1, with D tentatively TRBD1 (6 bases). CDR3 length equals 13 residues. Looked up from germline, CDR1 is MNHNY and CDR2 is SVGAGI (reference sequence).